The text below deals with one T cell receptor beta chain. The target antigen is unknown. Assay: immunoSEQ multiplex PCR; the TCRdb copy retains only in-frame clones and omits some. The table shows 2.5 million or so clones, with around 90% occurring only once. This specimen belongs to a study of shared clonotypes between healthy human individuals. Study-level results: Clonotype sharing levels among donors were expected to vary with sequencing depth. With few donors, the genetic and exposure-history diversity represented was limited.

Participating donors were healthy, HIV-negative adults free of recent acute infections or vaccinations. Only Caucasian adults living in Nashville, Tennessee served as donors. The V end lost 6 bases, the J end lost 1 base, and 11 bases lay between the germline ends. This CDR3 contains 14 residues. Germline V gene sequence: CDR1 LNHDA, CDR2 SQIVND (reference sequence). The chain recombines TRBV19 with TRBJ2-3; TRBD1 is a possible D gene (5 bases). This clonotype was sampled from a man between 18 and 35 years old in good health. Sequences were obtained from naive CD4+ T cells sorted from blood. Subset noted: CD45RA+ positively selected. The CDR3 coding sequence is TGTGCCAGTAGGTTGACAGCAGGCACAGATACGCAGTATTTT. Translated: CASRLTAGTDTQYF.